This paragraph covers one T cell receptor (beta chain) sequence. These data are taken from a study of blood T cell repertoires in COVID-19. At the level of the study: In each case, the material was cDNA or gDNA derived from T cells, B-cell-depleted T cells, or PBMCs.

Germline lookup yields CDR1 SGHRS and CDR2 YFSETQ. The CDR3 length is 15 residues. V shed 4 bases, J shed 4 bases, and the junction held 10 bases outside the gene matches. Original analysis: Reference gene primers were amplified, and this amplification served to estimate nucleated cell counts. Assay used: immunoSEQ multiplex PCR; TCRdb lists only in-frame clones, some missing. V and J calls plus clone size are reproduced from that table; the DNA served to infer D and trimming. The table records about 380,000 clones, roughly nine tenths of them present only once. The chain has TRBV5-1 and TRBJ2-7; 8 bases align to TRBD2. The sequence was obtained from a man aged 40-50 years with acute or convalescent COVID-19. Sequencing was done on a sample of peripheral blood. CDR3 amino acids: CASSPSGSSLYEQYF. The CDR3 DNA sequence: TGCGCCAGCAGCCCCAGCGGGAGTAGTTTGTACGAGCAGTACTTC.